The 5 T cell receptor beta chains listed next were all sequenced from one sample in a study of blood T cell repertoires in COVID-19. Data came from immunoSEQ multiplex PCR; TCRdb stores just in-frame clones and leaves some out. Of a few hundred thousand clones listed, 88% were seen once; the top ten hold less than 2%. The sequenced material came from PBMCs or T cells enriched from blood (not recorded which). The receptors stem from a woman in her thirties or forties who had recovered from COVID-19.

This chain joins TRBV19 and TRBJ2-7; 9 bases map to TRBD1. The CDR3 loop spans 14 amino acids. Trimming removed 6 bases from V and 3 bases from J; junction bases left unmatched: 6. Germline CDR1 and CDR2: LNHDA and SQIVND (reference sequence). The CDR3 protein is CASRVRDRDYEQYF. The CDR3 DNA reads TGTGCCAGTAGAGTCCGGGACAGGGACTACGAGCAGTACTTC.

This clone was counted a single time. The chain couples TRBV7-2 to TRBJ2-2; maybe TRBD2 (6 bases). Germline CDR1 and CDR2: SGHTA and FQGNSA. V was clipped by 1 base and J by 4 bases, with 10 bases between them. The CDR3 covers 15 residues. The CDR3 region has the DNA TGTGCCAGCAGCTTAGTGCGGGGTTCCACCGGGGAGCTGTTTTTT. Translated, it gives CASSLVRGSTGELFF.

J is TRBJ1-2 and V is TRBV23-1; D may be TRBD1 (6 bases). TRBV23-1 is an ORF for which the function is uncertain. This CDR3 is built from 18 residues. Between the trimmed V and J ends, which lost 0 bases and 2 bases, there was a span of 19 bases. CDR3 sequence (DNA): TGCGCCAGCAGTCAATCCCTACAAGATACAGGGCCCAACTATGGCTACACCTTC. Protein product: CASSQSLQDTGPNYGYTF.

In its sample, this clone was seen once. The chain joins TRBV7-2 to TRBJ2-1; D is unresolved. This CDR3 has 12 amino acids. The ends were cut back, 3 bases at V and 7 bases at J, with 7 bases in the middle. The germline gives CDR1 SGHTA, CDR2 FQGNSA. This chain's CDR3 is CASSLSPNEQFF. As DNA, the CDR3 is TGTGCCAGCAGCTTGTCCCCGAATGAGCAGTTCTTC.

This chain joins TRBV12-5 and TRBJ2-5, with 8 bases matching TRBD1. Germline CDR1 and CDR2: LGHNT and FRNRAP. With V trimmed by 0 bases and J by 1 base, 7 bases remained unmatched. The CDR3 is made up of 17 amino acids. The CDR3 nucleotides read TGTGCTAGTGGTTTGGTACAAGGACAGGGCCCCCAAGAGACCCAGTACTTC. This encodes CASGLVQGQGPQETQYF.